This T cell receptor (beta chain) was profiled in a study of blood T cell repertoires in COVID-19. The table came from immunoSEQ multiplex PCR; TCRdb's copy has only in-frame clones and leaves some out. The sample contains about 180,000 clones, 70% to 90% of which appear only once. The TCR comes from a person between 70 and 80 years old with COVID-19, enrolled during active disease. Source material: peripheral blood.

Here the CDR3 reads CASSLAPDTEAFF. The CDR3 nucleotides are TGCGCCAGCAGCTTGGCCCCAGACACTGAAGCTTTCTTT. The gene calls are TRBV5-1 and TRBJ1-1; D unresolved. The CDR3 is 13 residues long. Between the trimmed V and J ends, which lost 0 bases and 3 bases, there was a span of 6 bases. Germline-derived CDR1 and CDR2 are SGHRS and YFSETQ.